This T cell receptor (beta chain) originates from a study of T cell responses to AZD1222 COVID-19 vaccine. Notes on the study in general: Baseline antibody screening turned up just a handful of seropositive AZD1222 recipients. No repertoire was sampled before or during the peak T cell response, only after it. Spike-specific TCR breadth and depth rose after two AZD1222 doses. Unmutated regions of variants are reportedly targeted by nearly half of spike-specific TCRs.

Concerning this clone: Its antigen is not known.

Assay: immunoSEQ multiplex PCR; the TCRdb copy retains only in-frame clones and omits some. The sample shows about 130,000 clones, around 86% of them seen only once. Germline-derived CDR1 and CDR2 are SEHNR and FQNEAQ (reference sequence). Trimming shortened V by 1 base and J by 3 bases, and 10 bases separated the two germline ends. This CDR3 comprises 14 residues. Sequencing was performed on peripheral blood, taken on day 0 of AZD1222 vaccination. The chain recombines TRBV7-9 with TRBJ2-7, with TRBD2 as a possible D gene (6 bases). The sequence was collected from an adult in good health. The CDR3 reads CASSLVGGLYEQYF. DNA for the CDR3: TGTGCCAGCAGCTTAGTGGGAGGTCTCTACGAGCAGTACTTC.